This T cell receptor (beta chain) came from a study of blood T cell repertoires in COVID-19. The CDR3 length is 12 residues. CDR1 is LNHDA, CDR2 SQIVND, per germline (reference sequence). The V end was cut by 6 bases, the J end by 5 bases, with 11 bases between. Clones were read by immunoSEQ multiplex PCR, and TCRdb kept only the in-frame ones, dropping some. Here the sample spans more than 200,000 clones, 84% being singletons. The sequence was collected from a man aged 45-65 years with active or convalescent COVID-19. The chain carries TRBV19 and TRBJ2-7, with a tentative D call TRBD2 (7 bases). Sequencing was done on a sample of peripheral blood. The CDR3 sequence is CASSGGGNEQYF. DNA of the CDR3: TGTGCCAGTAGCGGCGGGGGCAACGAGCAGTACTTC.